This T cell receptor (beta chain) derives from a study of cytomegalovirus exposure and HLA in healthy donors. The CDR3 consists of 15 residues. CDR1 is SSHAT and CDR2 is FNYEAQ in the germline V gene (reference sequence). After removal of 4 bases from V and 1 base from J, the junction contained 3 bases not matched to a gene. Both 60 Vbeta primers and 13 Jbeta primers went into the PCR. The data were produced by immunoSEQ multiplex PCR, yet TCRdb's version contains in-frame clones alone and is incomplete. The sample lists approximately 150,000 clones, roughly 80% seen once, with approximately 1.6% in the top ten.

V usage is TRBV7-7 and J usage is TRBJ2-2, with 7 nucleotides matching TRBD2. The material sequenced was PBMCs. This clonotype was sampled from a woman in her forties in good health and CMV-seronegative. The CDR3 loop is CASSSWEGNTGELFF. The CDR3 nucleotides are TGTGCCAGCAGCTCCTGGGAGGGGAACACCGGGGAGCTGTTTTTT. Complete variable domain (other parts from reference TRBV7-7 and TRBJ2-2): GAGVSQSPRYKVTKRGQDVTLRCDPISSHATLYWYQQALGQGPEFLTYFNYEAQPDKSGLPSDRFSAERPEGSISTLTIQRTEQRDSAMYRCASSSWEGNTGELFFGEGSRLTVL.